Below are 32 T cell receptor beta chains sequenced from a single sample in a study of PD-L1 blockade in urothelial cancer. Documented time point: pretreatment peripheral blood. Clones were read by immunoSEQ multiplex PCR, and TCRdb kept only the in-frame ones, dropping some. The sample lists 50,000 to 55,000 clones; roughly 86% were seen once. Sequenced here: PBMCs, sampled around atezolizumab (anti-PD-L1) treatment. The receptor set was obtained from a man in his sixties with urothelial cancer.

The rearrangement uses TRBV7-6 and TRBJ2-2; no clear D gene. Germline V CDR1 and CDR2: SGHVS, FNYEAQ. The V end was cut by 1 base, the J end by 5 bases, with 8 bases between. The CDR3 totals 14 residues. The CDR3 bases are TGTGCCAGCAGCTTAGACAGAGCAACCGGGGAGCTGTTTTTT. This sequence encodes CASSLDRATGELFF.

This chain uses TRBV6-5 with TRBJ1-1, with a tentative D call TRBD1 (5 bases). The V end was cut by 6 bases, the J end by 5 bases, with 13 bases between. Germline CDR1 MNHEY, CDR2 SVGAGI. The CDR3 totals 13 residues. CDR3 loop: CASSPGGRTEAFF. In DNA form, the CDR3 reads TGTGCCAGCAGCCCCGGGGGTCGGACTGAAGCTTTCTTT.

The chain recombines TRBV5-5 with TRBJ1-1, with D possibly being TRBD1 (5 bases). In germline, CDR1 is SGHKS, CDR2 YYEKEE (reference sequence). The length of the CDR3 is 13 residues. Trimming removed 1 base from V and 3 bases from J, with 7 bases in between. CDR3 residues: CASSLLRDTEAFF. The CDR3 nucleotides read TGTGCCAGCAGCTTGCTCAGGGACACTGAAGCTTTCTTT.

The CDR3 protein is CAISEADRAPYGYTF. CDR3 sequence (DNA): TGTGCCATCAGTGAGGCGGACAGGGCACCCTATGGCTACACCTTC. The rearrangement uses TRBV10-3 and TRBJ1-2; 8 bases line up with TRBD1. V lost 2 bases, J lost 4 bases, and 6 bases stayed unmatched. The CDR3 has 15 residues. Germline CDR1 is ENHRY and CDR2 is SYGVKD.

The CDR3 DNA sequence: TGCGCCAGCAGCTTAGCCCCCAGCGGGGGGGCTGTAGATACGCAGTATTTT. This codes for CASSLAPSGGAVDTQYF. This chain joins TRBV5-1 and TRBJ2-3, with TRBD2 matching over 10 bases. Germline V gene lookup returns CDR1 SGHRS and CDR2 YFSETQ. The V and J ends lost 2 bases and 5 bases, in that order; junction bases with no gene match: 11. This CDR3 region has 17 residues.

This clone was seen a handful of times. This chain uses TRBV6-1 with TRBJ1-5, with 7 bases identical to TRBD1. Germline values: CDR1 MNHNS, CDR2 SASEGT. This CDR3 spans 14 amino acids. V trimming: 6 bases; J trimming: 7 bases; junction bases outside the gene matches: 9. In nucleotides, the CDR3 is TGTGCCAGCAGGGGGGCGGACAGGCGGCAGCCCCAGCATTTT. Its protein product is CASRGADRRQPQHF.

The gene calls are TRBV6-5 and TRBJ2-1; weak D call: TRBD2 (5 bases). This CDR3 comprises 13 residues. V gave up 4 bases and J gave up 4 bases, with 8 bases separating them. Germline CDR1 MNHEY, CDR2 SVGAGI. CDR3 residues: CASSSRRYNEQFF. In nucleotides, the CDR3 is TGTGCCAGCAGTTCCCGGAGGTACAATGAGCAGTTCTTC.

V usage is TRBV19 and J usage is TRBJ2-5; 9 nucleotides agree with TRBD2. The CDR3 contains 15 residues. Unmatched junction bases numbered 5, after V lost 1 base and J lost 5 bases. Per the germline V gene, CDR1 is LNHDA and CDR2 is SQIVND (reference sequence). The CDR3 nucleotides read TGTGCCAGTAGTATAGCTAGCGGGACGGTGGAGACCCAGTACTTC. Amino acids: CASSIASGTVETQYF.

The rearrangement uses TRBV27 and TRBJ2-7, with a tentative D call TRBD1 (5 bases). The CDR3 totals 14 residues. Per germline, CDR1 MNHEY and CDR2 SMNVEV (reference sequence). V lost 5 bases, J lost 0 bases, and 11 bases lay in between. DNA for the CDR3: TGTGCCAGCAGTCTACAGGTCCTCTCCTACGAGCAGTACTTC. It encodes CASSLQVLSYEQYF.

V gene TRBV19 combines with J gene TRBJ1-5; the D is unclear. In germline, CDR1 is LNHDA, CDR2 SQIVND (reference sequence). This CDR3 has 13 residues. V lost 3 bases, J lost 4 bases, and 7 bases lay in between. Here the CDR3 DNA reads TGTGCCAGTAGTATTGCCGAGAATCAGCCCCAGCATTTT. Protein sequence: CASSIAENQPQHF.

The J gene is TRBJ1-1, the V gene TRBV7-9; 7 bases are a match to TRBD1. The V segment lost 5 bases and the J segment 5 bases; nucleotides outside the gene matches: 5. Germline assignment: CDR1 SEHNR and CDR2 FQNEAQ (reference sequence). The CDR3 extends over 13 amino acids. The CDR3 reads CASSQLTGTEAFF. Written as DNA, the CDR3 is TGTGCCAGCAGCCAACTGACAGGGACTGAAGCTTTCTTT.

This clone was picked up one time. The chain has TRBV6-5 and TRBJ2-7; 7 positions agree with TRBD1. Germline CDR1 and CDR2: MNHEY and SVGAGI. This CDR3 has 16 amino acids. V was clipped by 1 base and J by 4 bases; unmatched bases: 10. The CDR3 reads CASSYLQGSSLYEQYF. The CDR3 nucleotides read TGTGCCAGCAGTTACTTACAGGGGTCGTCTCTTTACGAGCAGTACTTC.

This clone appeared a single time. The V and J genes are TRBV27 and TRBJ1-3; D is unclear. Trimming cost V 2 bases and J 0 bases, with 8 bases left between them. CDR3 length equals 15 residues. CDR1 is MNHEY, CDR2 SMNVEV, per germline (reference sequence). In nucleotides, the CDR3 is TGTGCCAGCAGTTTAGGAGGGAGCTCTGGAAACACCATATATTTT. Translation gives CASSLGGSSGNTIYF.

The chain joins TRBV30 to TRBJ2-5; D unclear. This CDR3 spans 13 amino acids. V shed 2 bases and J shed 5 bases, with 12 bases lying between them. The V gene's germline CDR1 is GTSNPN and CDR2 SVGIG (reference sequence). CDR3 sequence: CAWSYESLETQYF. Written as DNA, the CDR3 is TGTGCCTGGAGTTATGAGAGCCTGGAGACCCAGTACTTC.

This clone has just one count. The rearrangement joins TRBV27 to TRBJ2-1; 7 nucleotides agree with TRBD2. CDR3 length equals 16 residues. V gave up 7 bases and J gave up 4 bases; unmatched junction bases: 13. Per the germline V gene, CDR1 is MNHEY and CDR2 is SMNVEV (reference sequence). CDR3 loop: CASIGFERGGYNEQFF. CDR3 in DNA: TGTGCCAGCATAGGTTTCGAGCGGGGAGGGTACAATGAGCAGTTCTTC.

CDR3 nucleotides: TGTGCCAGCAGTTCCGCGGCAGCTACGTGGTCTCCCCTCCACTTT. This gives the protein CASSSAAATWSPLHF. The chain uses TRBV27 and TRBJ1-6; D not resolved. There are 15 residues in the CDR3. Germline V gene lookup returns CDR1 MNHEY and CDR2 SMNVEV (reference sequence). V was pared by 4 bases and J by 13 bases, with 20 bases between.

This clone was picked up a small number of times. V is TRBV7-6 and J is TRBJ2-7, with 8 bases lining up with TRBD1. Trimming took 2 bases from V and 7 from J; bases not matched to a gene: 7. CDR1 is SGHVS and CDR2 is FNYEAQ in the germline V gene. The CDR3 has 14 residues. CDR3 DNA sequence: TGTGCCAGCAGCTTACTCGCAGGGGGCGGAGAGCAGTACTTC. Protein sequence: CASSLLAGGGEQYF.

This chain joins TRBV5-8 and TRBJ1-5; possible D gene TRBD1, 6 bases. The CDR3 covers 16 residues. CDR1 is SGHTS, CDR2 YDEGEE, per germline. Trimming pared 3 bases from V and 1 base from J, leaving 14 bases between. The CDR3 bases are TGTGCCAGCAGCTCGTCGACAGGCTTGAGCAATCAGCCCCAGCATTTT. Protein sequence: CASSSSTGLSNQPQHF.

V is TRBV29-1 and J is TRBJ1-2; D unclear. V was pared by 1 base and J by 2 bases, with 8 bases between. CDR1 and CDR2 from the germline V gene are SQVTM and ANQGSEA. The CDR3 length is 13 residues. CDR3: CSVEATGNYGYTF. The CDR3 nucleotides are TGCAGCGTTGAAGCCACGGGGAACTATGGCTACACCTTC.

The rearrangement joins TRBV18 to TRBJ1-5; 8 bases line up with TRBD1. Germline-derived CDR1 and CDR2 are KGHSH and LQKENI. The CDR3 has 15 residues. J gave up 1 base and V 6 bases, and 5 bases lay outside the gene matches. CDR3 sequence: CASSQDRVSNQPQHF. The DNA for the CDR3 is TGTGCCAGCTCTCAGGACAGGGTAAGCAATCAGCCCCAGCATTTT.

The V and J genes are TRBV28 and TRBJ2-7; D call uncertain. Germline CDR1 and CDR2: MDHEN and SYDVKM. The length of the CDR3 is 14 residues. Trimming took off 2 bases at V and 1 base at J, with 9 bases between the two ends. The CDR3 here is CASSLAEQSYEQYF. The CDR3 nucleotides are TGTGCCAGCAGTTTAGCGGAGCAGTCCTACGAGCAGTACTTC.

The chain has TRBV7-9 and TRBJ1-4; D gene uncertain. CDR1 is SEHNR, CDR2 FQNEAQ, per germline (reference sequence). V shed 1 base and J shed 12 bases, with 6 bases lying between them. The CDR3 has 11 residues. CDR3 region: CASSLGVELFF. The CDR3 nucleotides read TGTGCCAGCAGCTTAGGCGTGGAACTGTTTTTT.

V and J are TRBV7-2 and TRBJ2-1; weak D call: TRBD1 (6 bases). Germline V gene lookup returns CDR1 SGHTA and CDR2 FQGNSA. Trimming pared 3 bases from V and 0 bases from J, leaving 12 bases between. The CDR3 is 16 amino acids. DNA for the CDR3: TGTGCCAGCAGCTTTACAGGGATTTACTCCTACAATGAGCAGTTCTTC. Its translation is CASSFTGIYSYNEQFF.

The chain employs TRBV11-2 and TRBJ1-3; perhaps TRBD1 as D (5 bases). Per the germline V gene, CDR1 is SGHAT and CDR2 is FQNNGV. The CDR3 sequence is 15 residues long. Trimming pared 5 bases from V and 2 bases from J, leaving 13 bases between. The CDR3 DNA reads as TGTGCCAGCAGCGCCTGGGGCCAAGCTGGAAACACCATATATTTT. Its protein is CASSAWGQAGNTIYF.

V gene TRBV7-9 combines with J gene TRBJ1-5; 9 nucleotides line up with TRBD1. Germline V gives CDR1 SEHNR, CDR2 FQNEAQ (reference sequence). The CDR3 runs 15 residues. After removal of 5 bases from V and 4 bases from J, the junction contained 6 bases not matched to a gene. DNA for the CDR3: TGTGCCAGCAGCGAGGGACAGGGATCTAATCAGCCCCAGCATTTT. Amino acid sequence: CASSEGQGSNQPQHF. The complete variable domain, with remaining parts taken from reference TRBV7-9 and TRBJ1-5, reads DTGVSQNPRHKITKRGQNVTFRCDPISEHNRLYWYRQTLGQGPEFLTYFQNEAQLEKSRLLSDRFSAERPKGSFSTLEIQRTEQGDSAMYLCASSEGQGSNQPQHFGDGTRLSIL.

The rearrangement uses TRBV5-1 and TRBJ1-2, with D possibly matching TRBD1 (6 bases). This CDR3 has 13 amino acids. Trimming pared 3 bases from V and 4 bases from J, leaving 10 bases between. The germline V gene has CDR1 SGHRS and CDR2 YFSETQ. The CDR3 sequence: CASSSRDTYGYTF. The CDR3 nucleotides read TGCGCCAGCAGCTCCCGGGACACCTATGGCTACACCTTC.

The V gene is TRBV5-1, the J gene TRBJ2-7, with TRBD2 matching 13 bases. Germline V lookup: CDR1 SGHRS, CDR2 YFSETQ. Losses at the gene ends were 0 bases for V and 5 bases for J; bases not matched to a gene: 11. The CDR3 is 18 residues long. The CDR3 region is CASSLEGGLAGISHEQYF. The CDR3 region has the DNA TGCGCCAGCAGCTTGGAGGGGGGACTAGCGGGAATTAGCCACGAGCAGTACTTC.

The chain combines TRBV4-2 with TRBJ2-3; 8 bases map to TRBD2. Trimming at V came to 0 bases and at J to 2 bases, leaving 13 bases not matched to a gene. The CDR3 totals 19 residues. Germline CDR1 is LGHNA and CDR2 is YNFKEQ. This CDR3 is CASSQEGGGGPTSTDTQYF. The CDR3 DNA is TGTGCCAGCAGCCAAGAGGGGGGCGGGGGGCCCACGTCCACAGATACGCAGTATTTT.

The chain carries TRBV5-1 and TRBJ2-3; a weak D match, TRBD2 (5 bases). Germline V lookup: CDR1 SGHRS, CDR2 YFSETQ. CDR3 length: 15 residues. V lost 4 bases, J lost 0 bases, and 12 bases lay in between. As DNA, the CDR3 is TGCGCCAGCAGCCGGGATGTGGCTAGCACAGATACGCAGTATTTT. Translating it yields CASSRDVASTDTQYF.

This clone was detected only once. CDR3 in amino acids: CASRPAGTGGNQPQHF. CDR3 nucleotides: TGTGCCAGCAGACCTGCCGGGACAGGGGGCAATCAGCCCCAGCATTTT. This rearrangement joins TRBV6-6 to TRBJ1-5, with TRBD1 matching 10 bases. The CDR3 length is 16 residues. V lost 6 bases to trimming and J lost 2 bases; unmatched junction nucleotides: 7. Looked up from germline, CDR1 is MNHNY and CDR2 is SVGAGI (reference sequence).

The chain carries TRBV25-1 and TRBJ1-2; 8 bases map to TRBD1. The trim removed 4 bases at V and 4 bases at J, leaving 5 bases unmatched. CDR1 and CDR2 (germline): MGHDK, SYGVNS. CDR3 length equals 14 residues. CDR3 loop: CASSVAGGSYGYTF. DNA for the CDR3: TGTGCCAGCAGTGTGGCAGGGGGCAGCTATGGCTACACCTTC.

The V gene is TRBV27, the J gene TRBJ2-3, with 13 bases fitting TRBD2. In germline, CDR1 is MNHEY, CDR2 SMNVEV (reference sequence). V lost 3 bases, J lost 5 bases, and 2 bases stayed unmatched. The CDR3 extends over 15 amino acids. CDR3 sequence: CASSLGLAGKDTQYF. CDR3 bases: TGTGCCAGCAGTTTGGGACTAGCGGGGAAAGATACGCAGTATTTT.